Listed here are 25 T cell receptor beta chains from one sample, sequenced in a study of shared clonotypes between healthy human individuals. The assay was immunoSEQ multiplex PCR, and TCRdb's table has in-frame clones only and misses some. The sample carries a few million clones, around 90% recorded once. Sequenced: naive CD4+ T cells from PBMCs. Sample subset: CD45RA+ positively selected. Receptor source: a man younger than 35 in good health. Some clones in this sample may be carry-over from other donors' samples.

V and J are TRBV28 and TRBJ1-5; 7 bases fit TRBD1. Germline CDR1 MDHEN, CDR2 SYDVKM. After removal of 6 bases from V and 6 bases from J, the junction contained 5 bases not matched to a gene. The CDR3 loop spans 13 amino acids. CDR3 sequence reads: CASRAGGTQPQHF. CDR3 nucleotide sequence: TGTGCCAGCAGGGCAGGGGGTACTCAGCCCCAGCATTTT.

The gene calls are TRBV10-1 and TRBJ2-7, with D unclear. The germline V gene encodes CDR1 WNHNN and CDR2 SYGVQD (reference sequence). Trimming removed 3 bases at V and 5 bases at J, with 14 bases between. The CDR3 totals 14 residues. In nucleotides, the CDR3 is TGCGCCAGCAGTGATGGCAACTTTGGCCACGAGCAGTACTTC. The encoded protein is CASSDGNFGHEQYF.

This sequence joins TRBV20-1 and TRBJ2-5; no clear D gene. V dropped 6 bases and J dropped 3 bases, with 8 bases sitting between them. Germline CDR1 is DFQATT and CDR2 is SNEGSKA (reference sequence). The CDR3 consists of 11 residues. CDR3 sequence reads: CSARVKETQYF. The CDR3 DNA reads TGCAGTGCCCGGGTAAAAGAGACCCAGTACTTC.

This CDR3 reads CASSIWSGGAGNTIYF. CDR3 sequence (DNA): TGTGCCAGTAGTATTTGGTCGGGGGGCGCCGGAAACACCATATATTTT. V is TRBV19 and J is TRBJ1-3; weak D call: TRBD1 (6 bases). Trimming cost V 3 bases and J 4 bases, with 16 bases left between them. The CDR3 extends over 16 amino acids. Germline CDR1 and CDR2: LNHDA and SQIVND (reference sequence). Combining the CDR3 with reference TRBV19 and TRBJ1-3 gives the whole variable domain DGGITQSPKYLFRKEGQNVTLSCEQNLNHDAMYWYRQDPGQGLRLIYYSQIVNDFQKGDIAEGYSVSREKKESFPLTVTSAQKNPTAFYLCASSIWSGGAGNTIYFGEGSWLTVV.

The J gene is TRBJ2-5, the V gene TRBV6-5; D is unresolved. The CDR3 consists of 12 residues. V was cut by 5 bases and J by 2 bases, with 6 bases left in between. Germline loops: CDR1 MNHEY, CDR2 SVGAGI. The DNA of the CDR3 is TGTGCCAGCAGTGCGAATCAAGAGACCCAGTACTTC. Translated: CASSANQETQYF.

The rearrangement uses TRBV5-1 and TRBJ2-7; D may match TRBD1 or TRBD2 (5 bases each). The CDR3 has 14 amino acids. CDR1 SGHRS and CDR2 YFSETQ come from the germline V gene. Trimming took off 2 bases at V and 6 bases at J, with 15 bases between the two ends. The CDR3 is CASSFLDRGAEQYF. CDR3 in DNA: TGCGCCAGCAGCTTCCTAGACCGAGGGGCCGAGCAGTACTTC. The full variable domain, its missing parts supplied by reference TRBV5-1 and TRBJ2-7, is KAGVTQTPRYLIKTRGQQVTLSCSPISGHRSVSWYQQTPGQGLQFLFEYFSETQRNKGNFPGRFSGRQFSNSRSEMNVSTLELGDSALYLCASSFLDRGAEQYFGPGTRLTVT.

For the CDR3, the DNA is TGTGCCAGCAGCGGGCCAGGGGAAAATCAGCCCCAGCATTTT. Translating gives CASSGPGENQPQHF. The chain combines TRBV9 with TRBJ1-5; the D gene is possibly TRBD1 (6 bases). With 3 bases removed from V and 4 bases from J, the gap between germline ends came to 11 bases. This CDR3 contains 14 residues. Germline V CDR1 and CDR2: SGDLS, YYNGEE.

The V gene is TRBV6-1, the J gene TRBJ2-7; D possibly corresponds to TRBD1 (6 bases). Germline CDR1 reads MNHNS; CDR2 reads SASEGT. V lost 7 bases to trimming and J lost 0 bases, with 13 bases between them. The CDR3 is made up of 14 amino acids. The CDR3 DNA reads TGTGCCAGCACCGCCGCAGGGGTCTCCTACGAGCAGTACTTC. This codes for CASTAAGVSYEQYF.

In DNA form, the CDR3 reads TGCGCCAGCAGCGCAGGGGGCGGCTATGGCTACACCTTC. Translated, it gives CASSAGGGYGYTF. V gene TRBV5-1 combines with J gene TRBJ1-2; 8 positions agree with TRBD1. This CDR3 has 13 amino acids. Germline lookup yields CDR1 SGHRS and CDR2 YFSETQ. The ends lost 4 bases at V and 4 bases at J; junction bases unmatched: 3.

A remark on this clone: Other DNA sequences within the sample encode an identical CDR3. CDR3 DNA sequence: TGTGCCAGCAGCGTAGATGGGTTAGCCTACGAGCAGTACTTC. Its translation: CASSVDGLAYEQYF. The rearrangement links TRBV9 to TRBJ2-7; no firm D call. This CDR3 is 14 amino acids long. Trimming took 0 bases from V and 2 from J, leaving 9 bases between them. Germline CDR1 and CDR2: SGDLS and YYNGEE.

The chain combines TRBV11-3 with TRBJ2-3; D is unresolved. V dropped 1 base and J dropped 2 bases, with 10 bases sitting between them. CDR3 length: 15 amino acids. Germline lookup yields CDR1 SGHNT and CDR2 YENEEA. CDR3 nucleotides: TGTGCCAGCAGCTTAGGTACCTGGTCCACAGATACGCAGTATTTT. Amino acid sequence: CASSLGTWSTDTQYF.

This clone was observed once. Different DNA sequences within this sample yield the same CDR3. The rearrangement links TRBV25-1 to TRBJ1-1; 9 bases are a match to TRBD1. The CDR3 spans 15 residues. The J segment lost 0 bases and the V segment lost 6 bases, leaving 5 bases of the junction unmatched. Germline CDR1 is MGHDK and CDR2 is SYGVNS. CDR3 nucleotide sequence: TGTGCCAGCAGCGCCGGACAGGGGATGAACACTGAAGCTTTCTTT. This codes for CASSAGQGMNTEAFF.

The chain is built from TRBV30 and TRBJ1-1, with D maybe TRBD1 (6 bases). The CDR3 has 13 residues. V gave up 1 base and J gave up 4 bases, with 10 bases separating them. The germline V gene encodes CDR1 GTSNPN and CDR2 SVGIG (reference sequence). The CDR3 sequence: CAWSEGGGTEAFF. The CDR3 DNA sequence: TGTGCCTGGAGTGAGGGGGGGGGCACTGAAGCTTTCTTT.

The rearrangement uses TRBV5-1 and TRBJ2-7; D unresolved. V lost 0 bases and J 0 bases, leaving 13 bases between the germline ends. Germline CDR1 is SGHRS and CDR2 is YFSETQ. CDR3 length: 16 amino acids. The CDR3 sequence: CASSLGAGFSSYEQYF. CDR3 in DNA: TGCGCCAGCAGCTTGGGTGCCGGGTTTAGCTCCTACGAGCAGTACTTC.

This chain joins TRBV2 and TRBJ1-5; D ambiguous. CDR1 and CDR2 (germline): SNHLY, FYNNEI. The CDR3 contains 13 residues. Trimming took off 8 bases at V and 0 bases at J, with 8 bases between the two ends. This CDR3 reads CASADYSNQPQHF. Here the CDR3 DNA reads TGTGCCAGCGCAGACTATAGCAATCAGCCCCAGCATTTT.

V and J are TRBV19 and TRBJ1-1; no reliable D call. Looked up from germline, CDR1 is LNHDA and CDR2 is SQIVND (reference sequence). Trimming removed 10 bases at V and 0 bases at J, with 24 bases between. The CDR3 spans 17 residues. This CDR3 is CATSGAAILIMNTEAFF. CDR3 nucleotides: TGTGCCACCTCGGGCGCCGCAATTTTAATCATGAACACTGAAGCTTTCTTT.

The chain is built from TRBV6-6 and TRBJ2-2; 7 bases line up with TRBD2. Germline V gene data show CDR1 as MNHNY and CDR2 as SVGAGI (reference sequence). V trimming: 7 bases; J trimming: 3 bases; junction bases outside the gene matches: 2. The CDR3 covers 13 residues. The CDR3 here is CASTGGYTGELFF. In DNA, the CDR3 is TGTGCCAGCACCGGGGGGTACACCGGGGAGCTGTTTTTT.

CDR3 protein: CASSPRDAGETQYF. CDR3 coding DNA: TGTGCCAGCAGCCCACGGGACGCTGGGGAGACCCAGTACTTC. The chain employs TRBV5-4 and TRBJ2-5, with D possibly called TRBD1 or TRBD2 (5 bases each). Trimming took off 4 bases at V and 5 bases at J, with 15 bases between the two ends. The germline gives CDR1 SGHNT, CDR2 YYREEE (reference sequence). The CDR3 runs 14 residues. The full variable domain, with the rest looked up from reference TRBV5-4 and TRBJ2-5, is ETGVTQSPTHLIKTRGQQVTLRCSSQSGHNTVSWYQQALGQGPQFIFQYYREEENGRGNFPPRFSGLQFPNYSSELNVNALELDDSALYLCASSPRDAGETQYFGPGTRLLVL.

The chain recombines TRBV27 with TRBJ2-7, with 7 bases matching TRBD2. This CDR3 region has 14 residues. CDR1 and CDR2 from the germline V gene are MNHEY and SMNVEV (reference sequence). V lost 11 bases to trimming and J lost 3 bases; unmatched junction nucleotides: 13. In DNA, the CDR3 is TGTGCCGCGTGCCTAGCGGACCTTGTCTACGAGCAGTACTTC. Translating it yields CAACLADLVYEQYF.

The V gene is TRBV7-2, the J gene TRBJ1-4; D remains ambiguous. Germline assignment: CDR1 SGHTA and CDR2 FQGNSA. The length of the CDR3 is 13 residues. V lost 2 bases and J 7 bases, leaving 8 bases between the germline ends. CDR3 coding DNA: TGTGCCAGCAGCTTATGGCGGTCTGAAAAACTGTTTTTT. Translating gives CASSLWRSEKLFF.

In DNA form, the CDR3 reads TGTGCCAGCAGCTTGGTTCGCAGGGAAAAGTCTGGGCAGTACTTC. Protein: CASSLVRREKSGQYF. The chain couples TRBV5-8 to TRBJ2-7, with D tentatively TRBD1 (5 bases). The V and J ends lost 0 bases and 9 bases respectively, with 19 bases between them. Germline CDR1 is SGHTS and CDR2 is YDEGEE. The CDR3 spans 15 residues.

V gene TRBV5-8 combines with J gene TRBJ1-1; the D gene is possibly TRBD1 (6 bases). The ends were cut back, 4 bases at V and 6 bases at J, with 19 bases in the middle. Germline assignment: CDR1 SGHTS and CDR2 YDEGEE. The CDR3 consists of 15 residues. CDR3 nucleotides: TGTGCCAGCAGCCCGGCCGGGACATATGCGGCTGAAGCTTTCTTT. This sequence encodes CASSPAGTYAAEAFF.

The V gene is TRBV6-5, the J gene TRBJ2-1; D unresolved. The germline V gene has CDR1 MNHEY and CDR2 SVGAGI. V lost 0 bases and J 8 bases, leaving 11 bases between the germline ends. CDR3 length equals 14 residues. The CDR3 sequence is CASSYSKPVYEQFF. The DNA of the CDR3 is TGTGCCAGCAGTTACTCGAAGCCGGTCTATGAGCAGTTCTTC.

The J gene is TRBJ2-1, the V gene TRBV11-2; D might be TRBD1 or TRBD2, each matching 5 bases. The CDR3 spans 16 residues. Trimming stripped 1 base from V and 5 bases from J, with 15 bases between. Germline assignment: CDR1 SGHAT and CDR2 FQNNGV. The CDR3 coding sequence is TGTGCCAGCAGCTTAGGGGACCCCGCCGAGGACAATGAGCAGTTCTTC. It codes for CASSLGDPAEDNEQFF.

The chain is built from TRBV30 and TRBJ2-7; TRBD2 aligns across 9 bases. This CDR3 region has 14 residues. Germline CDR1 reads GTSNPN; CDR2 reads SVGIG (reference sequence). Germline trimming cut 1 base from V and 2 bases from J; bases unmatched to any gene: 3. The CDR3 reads CAWSGGLAAYEQYF. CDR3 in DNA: TGTGCCTGGAGTGGGGGACTAGCCGCCTACGAGCAGTACTTC. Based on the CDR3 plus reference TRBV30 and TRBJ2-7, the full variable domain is SQTIHQWPATLVQPVGSPLSLECTVEGTSNPNLYWYRQAAGRGLQLLFYSVGIGQISSEVPQNLSASRPQDRQFILSSKKLLLSDSGFYLCAWSGGLAAYEQYFGPGTRLTVT.